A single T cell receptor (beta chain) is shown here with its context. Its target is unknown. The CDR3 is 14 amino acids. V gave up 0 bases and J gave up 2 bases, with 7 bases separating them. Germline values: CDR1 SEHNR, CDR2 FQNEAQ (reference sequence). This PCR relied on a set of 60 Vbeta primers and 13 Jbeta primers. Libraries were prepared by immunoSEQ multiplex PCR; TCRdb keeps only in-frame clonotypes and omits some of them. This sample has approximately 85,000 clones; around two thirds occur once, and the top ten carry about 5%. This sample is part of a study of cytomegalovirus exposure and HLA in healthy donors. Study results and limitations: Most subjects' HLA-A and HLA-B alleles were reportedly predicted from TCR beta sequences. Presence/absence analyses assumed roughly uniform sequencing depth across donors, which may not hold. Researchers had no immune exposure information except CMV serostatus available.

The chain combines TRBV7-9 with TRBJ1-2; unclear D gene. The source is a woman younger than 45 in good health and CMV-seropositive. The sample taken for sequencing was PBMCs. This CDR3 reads CASSLANPNYGYTF. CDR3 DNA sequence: TGTGCCAGCAGCTTAGCTAATCCCAACTATGGCTACACCTTC.